This TCR beta chain was sequenced during a study of shared clonotypes between healthy human individuals. Study background: Donors consisted of two women and a few men between 18 and 49.

V lost 6 bases to trimming and J lost 5 bases; unmatched junction nucleotides: 12. This CDR3 is 15 amino acids long. Per the germline V gene, CDR1 is SNHLY and CDR2 is FYNNEI. Study donors comprised healthy, HIV-negative adults devoid of recent acute infection or vaccination. Once extracted for a subset, genomic DNA was divided evenly among several immunoSEQ plates. Researchers sequenced unsorted PBMC DNA using ten immunoSEQ deep assay plates. TCRdb keeps only in-frame clones here, not all; method: immunoSEQ multiplex PCR. The sample yields more than 450,000 clones, about four fifths seen once. This chain links TRBV2 with TRBJ2-7; 8 bases match TRBD2. Sequencing input: PBMCs. The TCR sequence derives from a woman between 40 and 55 years old in good health. Some clones in this sample may be carry-over from other donors' samples. CDR3 DNA sequence: TGTGCCAGCAGAACTAGCGGTTCCCCTGGGGACGAGCAGTACTTC. It codes for CASRTSGSPGDEQYF.